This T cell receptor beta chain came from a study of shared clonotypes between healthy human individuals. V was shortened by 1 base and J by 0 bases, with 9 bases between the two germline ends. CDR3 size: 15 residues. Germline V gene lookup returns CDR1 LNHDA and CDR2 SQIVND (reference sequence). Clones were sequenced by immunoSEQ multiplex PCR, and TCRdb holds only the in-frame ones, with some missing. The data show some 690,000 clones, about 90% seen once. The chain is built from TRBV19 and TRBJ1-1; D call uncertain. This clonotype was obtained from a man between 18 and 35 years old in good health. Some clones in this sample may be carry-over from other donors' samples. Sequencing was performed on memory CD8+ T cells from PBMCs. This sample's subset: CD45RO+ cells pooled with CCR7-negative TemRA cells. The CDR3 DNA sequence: TGTGCCAGTAGTATAGTCCTCGGGTTGAACACTGAAGCTTTCTTT. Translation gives CASSIVLGLNTEAFF.